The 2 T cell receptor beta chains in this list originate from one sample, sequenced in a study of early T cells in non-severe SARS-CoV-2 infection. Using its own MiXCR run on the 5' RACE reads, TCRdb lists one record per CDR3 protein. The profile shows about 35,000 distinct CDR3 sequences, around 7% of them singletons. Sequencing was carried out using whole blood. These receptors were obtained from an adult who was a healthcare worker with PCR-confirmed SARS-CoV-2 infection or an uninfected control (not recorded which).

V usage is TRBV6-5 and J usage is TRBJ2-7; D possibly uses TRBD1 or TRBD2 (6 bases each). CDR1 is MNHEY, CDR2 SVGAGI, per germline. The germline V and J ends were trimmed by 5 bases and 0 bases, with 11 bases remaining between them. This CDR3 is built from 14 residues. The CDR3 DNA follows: TGTGCCAGCAGTGTCGGAGGGGGCTCCTACGAGCAGTACTTC. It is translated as CASSVGGGSYEQYF.

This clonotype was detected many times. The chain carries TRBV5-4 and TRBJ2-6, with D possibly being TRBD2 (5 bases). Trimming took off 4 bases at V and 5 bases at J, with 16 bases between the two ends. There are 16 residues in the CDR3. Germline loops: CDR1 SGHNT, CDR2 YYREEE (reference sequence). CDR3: CASSPTTGLRANVLTF. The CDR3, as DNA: TGTGCCAGCAGCCCCACAACGGGATTACGGGCCAACGTCCTGACTTTC. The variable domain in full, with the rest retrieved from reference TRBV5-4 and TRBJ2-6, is ETGVTQSPTHLIKTRGQQVTLRCSSQSGHNTVSWYQQALGQGPQFIFQYYREEENGRGNFPPRFSGLQFPNYSSELNVNALELDDSALYLCASSPTTGLRANVLTFGAGSRLTVL.